This TCR beta chain was sequenced for a study of T cell changes during pregnancy in multiple sclerosis. The table came from immunoSEQ multiplex PCR; TCRdb's copy has only in-frame clones and leaves some out. The profile shows around 63,000 clones, 90% to 95% of them singletons. Germline CDR1 LNHDA, CDR2 SQIVND (reference sequence). Trimming pared 2 bases from V and 8 bases from J, leaving 13 bases between. The CDR3 contains 14 residues. The sequences come from peripheral blood, collected after pregnancy. This chain uses TRBV19 with TRBJ2-1, with D perhaps matching TRBD2 (5 bases). This clonotype was sampled from a female donor with multiple sclerosis, enrolled in a pregnancy study. In DNA, the CDR3 is TGTGCCAGTAGTATAAGTTTAGCGATCGATGAGCAGTTCTTC. Its translation is CASSISLAIDEQFF. The whole variable domain, filled in from reference TRBV19 and TRBJ2-1, reads DGGITQSPKYLFRKEGQNVTLSCEQNLNHDAMYWYRQDPGQGLRLIYYSQIVNDFQKGDIAEGYSVSREKKESFPLTVTSAQKNPTAFYLCASSISLAIDEQFFGPGTRLTVL.